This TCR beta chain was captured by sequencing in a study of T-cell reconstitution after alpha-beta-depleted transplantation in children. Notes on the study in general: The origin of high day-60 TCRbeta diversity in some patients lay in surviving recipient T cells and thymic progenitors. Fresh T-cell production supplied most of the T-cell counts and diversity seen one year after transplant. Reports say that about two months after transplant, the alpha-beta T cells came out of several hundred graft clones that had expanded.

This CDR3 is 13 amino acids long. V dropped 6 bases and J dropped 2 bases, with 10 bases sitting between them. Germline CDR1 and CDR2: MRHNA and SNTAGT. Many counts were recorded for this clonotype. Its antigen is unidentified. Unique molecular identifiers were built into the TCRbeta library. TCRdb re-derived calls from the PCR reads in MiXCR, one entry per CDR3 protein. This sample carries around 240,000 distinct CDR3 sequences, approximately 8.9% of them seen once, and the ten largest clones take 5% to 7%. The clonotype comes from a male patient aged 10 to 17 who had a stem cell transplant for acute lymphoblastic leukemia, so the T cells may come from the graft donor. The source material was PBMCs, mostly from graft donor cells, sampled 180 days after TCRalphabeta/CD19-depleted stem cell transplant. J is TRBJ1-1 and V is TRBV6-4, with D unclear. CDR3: CASSSQFNTEAFF. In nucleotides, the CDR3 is TGTGCCAGCAGCTCTCAATTTAACACTGAAGCTTTCTTT.